A selection of T cell receptor beta chains follows, all from one sample in a study of early stage breast cancer tumors. The protocol was immunoSEQ multiplex PCR, while the TCRdb copy is restricted to in-frame clones and leaves out a portion. The sample lists tens of thousands of clones; around 83% were seen once. Source material: blood. The source is a person aged 50 to 59 with breast cancer. The CDR3 runs from the conserved cysteine through the conserved F or W. The D gene is left open where the match is weak. Clone size is given for some rows only: seen once, a few or many times, or a class if the clone is expanded.

d_gene	abundance	v_gene	j_gene	CDR3nt	CDR3aa
-	few	TRBV9	TRBJ2-7	TGTGCCAGCAGCGCCCTCGGGGACGACTCCTACGAGCAGTACTTC	CASSALGDDSYEQYF
-	once	TRBV7-9	TRBJ2-7	TGTGCCAGCAGCGCCCAGTACGAGCAGTACTTC	CASSAQYEQYF
TRBD1	once	TRBV9	TRBJ1-2	TGTGCCAGCAGCGTAGAAGGGGACAGGAAATATGGCTACACCTTC	CASSVEGDRKYGYTF
TRBD2	few	TRBV4-1	TRBJ2-1	TGCGCCAGCAGCCAAGTCCCGGGGACTAGCGGACCCCCGGACCGTGGGGGGGAGCAGTTCTTC	CASSQVPGTSGPPDRGGEQFF
-	-	TRBV5-1	TRBJ1-2	TGCGCCAGCAGCCCGACGGTGGGGGTCTATGGCTACACCTTC	CASSPTVGVYGYTF
-	-	TRBV28	TRBJ2-7	TGTGCCAGCAGTTTATGGGGGATCGGATTCACCGGGACAAATTCCTACGAGCAGTACTTC	CASSLWGIGFTGTNSYEQYF
TRBD2	once	TRBV7-8	TRBJ2-7	TGTGCCAGCAGCCTCAGACTAGCGGGAGGTCGCGAGCAGTACTTC	CASSLRLAGGREQYF
TRBD2	few	TRBV7-9	TRBJ2-3	TGTGCCAGCAGCTCAAGGACTAGCGGGGTAGGAGGCACAGATACGCAGTATTTT	CASSSRTSGVGGTDTQYF
-	-	TRBV28	TRBJ2-5	TGTGCCAGCAGCCCCCACAGGGTCCAAGAGACCCAGTACTTC	CASSPHRVQETQYF
TRBD1	-	TRBV4-2	TRBJ1-5	TGTGCCAGCAGCCAAGGAGAACAGGGGGCTATTAATCAGCCCCAGCATTTT	CASSQGEQGAINQPQHF
TRBD2	-	TRBV9	TRBJ2-1	TGTGCCAGCAGCCCTTTCCTAGCGGCCCACAATGAGCAGTTCTTC	CASSPFLAAHNEQFF
-	-	TRBV7-2	TRBJ2-7	TGTGCCAGCAGCTTAGACCGTCGTACTAGCTCCTACGAGCAGTACTTC	CASSLDRRTSSYEQYF
TRBD1	-	TRBV18	TRBJ1-2	TGTGCCAGCTCACCACTCGATGGACAGGGCGGAGGCTACACCTTC	CASSPLDGQGGGYTF
-	-	TRBV27	TRBJ2-1	TGTGCCAGCGGTACCCTACGATACAATGAGCAGTTCTTC	CASGTLRYNEQFF
TRBD1	-	TRBV2	TRBJ2-7	TGTGCCAGCAGGCAGGGACAGGGAGGCGAGCAGTACTTC	CASRQGQGGEQYF
TRBD1	-	TRBV7-2	TRBJ1-6	TGTGCCAGCAGCCTGGTTTTCCCGGGACAGGGGAACTATAATTCACCCCTCCACTTT	CASSLVFPGQGNYNSPLHF
-	-	TRBV27	TRBJ1-2	TGTGCCAGCAGGAGCAGGGATAACTATGGCTACACCTTC	CASRSRDNYGYTF
-	-	TRBV7-2	TRBJ1-5	TGTGCCAGCAGCCAGACAGTAGGAGATCAGCCCCAGCATTTT	CASSQTVGDQPQHF
-	-	TRBV27	TRBJ2-7	TGTGCCAGCAGCCCGCCTAGCGCCGACACCTACGAGCAGTACTTC	CASSPPSADTYEQYF
TRBD1	few	TRBV4-1	TRBJ1-5	TGCGCCAGCAGCCAAGCCCTGGGACAGGGTGGGGATCAGCCCCAGCATTTT	CASSQALGQGGDQPQHF
-	-	TRBV2	TRBJ1-4	TGTGCCAGCAGCGATCGAGCGAATCCTAATGAAAAACTGTTTTTT	CASSDRANPNEKLFF
TRBD1	-	TRBV5-1	TRBJ2-3	TGCGCCAGCAGCTCGGGACAGGGTGGGTCAGATACGCAGTATTTT	CASSSGQGGSDTQYF